The sequence of this T cell receptor (beta chain) was determined in a study of CD8 T cells in ankylosing spondylitis (dated by TCRdb to 2015 to 2018). For context, the study as a whole: T cell receptor beta repertoires were profiled in healthy donors and ankylosing spondylitis patients so that disease-linked TCR variants could be found. Peripheral blood was sampled, and synovial fluid was also collected from ankylosing spondylitis patients. The full study cohort comprised 25 ankylosing spondylitis patients and about 110 healthy donors.

This clonotype turned up a few times. The antigen it binds to is not known. No quality values exist for individual bases; no much larger clone is one base distant. V is clipped by 4 bases and J by 5 bases, and the sequence between their germline boundaries is 16 bases long. The germline V gene supplies CDR1 SGHRS and CDR2 YFSETQ. The CDR3, from cysteine to phenylalanine, totals 14 residues. Just the 42-base CDR3 DNA is kept, in frame starting at base 1. The sequencer listed for this sample is Illumina HiSeq 2500. Quantitative 5'-RACE with molecular barcodes was the method used to prepare the TCR beta libraries. Turning to the authors' computational methods: A new computational method based on a probabilistic model of VDJ rearrangement was used to identify disease-linked TCR variants. The raw public data were reprocessed by TCRdb itself: fastp quality trimming at Q25, MiXCR clonotype calling, in-frame beta chains only. Entries that share a CDR3 protein sequence are merged under the most common genes and DNA. None of the V and J calls come from the authors' own analysis; TCRdb made them. The sample table lists under 200,000 distinct CDR3 sequences, around a tenth of them with a count of one. The ten biggest clones cover about 15% of the sample.

Study-wide findings and limitations: Blood from ankylosing spondylitis patients appeared to be characterized by a TCR beta motif composed of 7 to 9 highly homologous amino acid variants. The disease-linked clones were reported as significantly enriched in matched synovial fluid samples from ankylosing spondylitis patients. Some motif variants had previously been reported in the synovial fluid and blood of reactive arthritis patients, which suggests shared mechanisms of disease initiation. The disease-linked clones showed a CD8+ phenotype and occurred at relatively low frequencies in peripheral blood.

The specimen was blood, either unsorted or a sorted T cell fraction (not recorded which). In this chain, TRBV5-1 is recombined with TRBJ2-7; the D gene remains uncertain. The sequence derives from a female donor with ankylosing spondylitis or in good health (not recorded which). The CDR3 reads CASSRLTLTDEQYF. Read as DNA, the sequence is TGCGCCAGCAGCCGGTTAACTCTCACCGACGAGCAGTACTTC. Beyond the CDR3, the reference TRBV5-1 and TRBJ2-7 genes provide the residues; the full variable domain reads: KAGVTQTPRYLIKTRGQQVTLSCSPISGHRSVSWYQQTPGQGLQFLFEYFSETQRNKGNFPGRFSGRQFSNSRSEMNVSTLELGDSALYLCASSRLTLTDEQYFGPGTRLTVT.